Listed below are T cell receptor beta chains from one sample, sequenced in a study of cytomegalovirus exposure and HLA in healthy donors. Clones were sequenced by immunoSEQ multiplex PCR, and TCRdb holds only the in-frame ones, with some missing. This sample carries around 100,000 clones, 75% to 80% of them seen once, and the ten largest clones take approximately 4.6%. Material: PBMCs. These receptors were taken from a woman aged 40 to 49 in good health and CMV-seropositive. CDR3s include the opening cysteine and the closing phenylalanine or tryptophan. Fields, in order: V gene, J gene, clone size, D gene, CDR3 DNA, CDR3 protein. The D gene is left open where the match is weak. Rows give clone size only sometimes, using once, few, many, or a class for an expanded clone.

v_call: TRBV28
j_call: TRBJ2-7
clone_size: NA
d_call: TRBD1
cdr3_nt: TGTGCCAGCAGTTATAGAGGGACAGCCTACGAGCAGTACTTC
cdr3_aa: CASSYRGTAYEQYF

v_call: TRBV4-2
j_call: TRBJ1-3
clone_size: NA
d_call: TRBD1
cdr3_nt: TGTGCCAGCAGCCAGTCCGGGACAGGGGGCGTCGGAAACACCATATATTTT
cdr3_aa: CASSQSGTGGVGNTIYF

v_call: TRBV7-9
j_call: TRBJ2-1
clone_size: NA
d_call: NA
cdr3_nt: TGTGCCAGCAGCTTCTCGACAGATAATGAGCAGTTCTTC
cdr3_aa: CASSFSTDNEQFF

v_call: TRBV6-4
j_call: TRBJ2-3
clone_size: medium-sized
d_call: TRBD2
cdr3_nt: TGTGCCAGCAGTGACGGGAGCGGGAGAGGCACAGATACGCAGTATTTT
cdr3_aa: CASSDGSGRGTDTQYF

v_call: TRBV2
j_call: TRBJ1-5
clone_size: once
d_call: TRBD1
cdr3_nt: TGTGCCAGCAGGACGGACAGGGCCCAGCCCCAGCATTTT
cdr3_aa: CASRTDRAQPQHF

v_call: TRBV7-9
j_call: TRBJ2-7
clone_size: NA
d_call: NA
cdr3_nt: TGTGCCAGCAGCTTAAGCGGTTTATCCTACGAGCAGTACTTC
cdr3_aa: CASSLSGLSYEQYF

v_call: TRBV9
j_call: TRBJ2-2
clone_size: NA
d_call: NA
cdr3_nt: TGTGCCAGCAGCGTAGGTGGGAGTACCGGGGAGCTGTTTTTT
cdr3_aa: CASSVGGSTGELFF

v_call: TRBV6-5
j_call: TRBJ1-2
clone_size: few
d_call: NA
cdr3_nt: TGTGCCAGCAGTTACGCGGGGGCACCGGGCTACACCTTC
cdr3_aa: CASSYAGAPGYTF

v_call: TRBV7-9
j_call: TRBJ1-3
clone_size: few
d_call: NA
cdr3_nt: TGTGCCAGCAGCTTCTTTGGGGGGGCAGGAAACACCATATATTTT
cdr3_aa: CASSFFGGAGNTIYF

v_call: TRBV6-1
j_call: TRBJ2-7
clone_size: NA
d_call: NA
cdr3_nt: TGTGCCAGCAGTGTTGGTCCTCTCGACGGGTCCTACGAGCAGTACTTC
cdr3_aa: CASSVGPLDGSYEQYF

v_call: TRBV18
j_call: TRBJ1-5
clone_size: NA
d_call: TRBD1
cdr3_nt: TGTGCCAGCTCACCATGGGACAGGGGACTTAATCAGCCCCAGCATTTT
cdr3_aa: CASSPWDRGLNQPQHF

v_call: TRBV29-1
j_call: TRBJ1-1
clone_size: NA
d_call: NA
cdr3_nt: TGCAGCGTTCGGGTCCCCGAAGCTTTCTTT
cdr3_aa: CSVRVPEAFF

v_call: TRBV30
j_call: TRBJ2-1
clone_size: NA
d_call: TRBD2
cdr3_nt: TGTGCCTGGAGTGTAGCGGGGCCTGAGCAGTTCTTC
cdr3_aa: CAWSVAGPEQFF

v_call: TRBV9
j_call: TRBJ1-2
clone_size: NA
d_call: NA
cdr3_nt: TGTGCCAGCAGCAGCGGGGGGCAGGGAAACTATGGCTACACCTTC
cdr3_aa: CASSSGGQGNYGYTF

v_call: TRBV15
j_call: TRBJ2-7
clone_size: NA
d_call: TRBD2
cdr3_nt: TGTGCCACCAGCAGAGAAAGGGGAGGGGCATCCTACGAGCAGTACTTC
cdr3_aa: CATSRERGGASYEQYF

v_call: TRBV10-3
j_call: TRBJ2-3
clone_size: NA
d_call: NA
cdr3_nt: TGTGCCACCGGGACTAGCACAGATACGCAGTATTTT
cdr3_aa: CATGTSTDTQYF

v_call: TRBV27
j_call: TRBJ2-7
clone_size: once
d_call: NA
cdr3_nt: TGTGCCAGCAGTTTGGGCGGGTCCTACGAGCAGTACTTC
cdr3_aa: CASSLGGSYEQYF

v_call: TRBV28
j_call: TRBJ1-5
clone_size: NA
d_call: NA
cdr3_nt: TGTGCCAGCAGCCCAACACCACAGGGCAATCAGCCCCAGCATTTT
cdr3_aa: CASSPTPQGNQPQHF

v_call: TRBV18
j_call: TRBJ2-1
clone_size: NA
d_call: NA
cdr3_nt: TGTGCCAGCCGTTTCGGACAGAACAATGAGCAGTTCTTC
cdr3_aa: CASRFGQNNEQFF

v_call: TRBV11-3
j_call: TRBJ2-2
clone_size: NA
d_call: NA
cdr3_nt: TGTGCCAGCAGCTCGACAGGCGTTACCGGGGAGCTGTTTTTT
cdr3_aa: CASSSTGVTGELFF

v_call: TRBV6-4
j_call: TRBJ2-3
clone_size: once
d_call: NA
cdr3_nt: TGTGCCAGCAGTAAAAGTAGCGGATACACAGATACGCAGTATTTT
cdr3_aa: CASSKSSGYTDTQYF

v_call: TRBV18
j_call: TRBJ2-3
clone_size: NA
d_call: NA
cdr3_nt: TGTGCCAGCTCCGAGGACTGGCTGGGGACAGATACGCAGTATTTT
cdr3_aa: CASSEDWLGTDTQYF

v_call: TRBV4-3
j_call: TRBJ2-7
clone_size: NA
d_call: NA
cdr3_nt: TGCGCCAGCAGCCAAGATGAGGATGCCTACGAGCAGTACTTC
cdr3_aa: CASSQDEDAYEQYF

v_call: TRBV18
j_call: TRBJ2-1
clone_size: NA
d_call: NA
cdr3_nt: TGTGCCAGCTCACCAGAGAGCTCCTACAATGAGCAGTTCTTC
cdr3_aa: CASSPESSYNEQFF

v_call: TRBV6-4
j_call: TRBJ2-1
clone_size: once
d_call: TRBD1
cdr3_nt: TGTGCCAGCAGTTCCAGCGTCGGAGGGGGGACAGGGGTTGAGCAGTTCTTC
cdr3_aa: CASSSSVGGGTGVEQFF

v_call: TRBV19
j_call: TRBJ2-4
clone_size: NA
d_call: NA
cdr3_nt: TGTGCCAGTAGTATCGGGGGGCGGGGGGCCAAAAACATTCAGTACTTC
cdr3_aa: CASSIGGRGAKNIQYF

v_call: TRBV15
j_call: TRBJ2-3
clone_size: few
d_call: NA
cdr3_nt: TGTGCCACCAGCCGACAGTCGCCGAGTTCGGATACGCAGTATTTT
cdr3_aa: CATSRQSPSSDTQYF

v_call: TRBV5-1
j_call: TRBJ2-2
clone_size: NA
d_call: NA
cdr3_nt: TGCGCCAGCAGCTTTCCATCGAACACCGGGGAGCTGTTTTTT
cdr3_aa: CASSFPSNTGELFF

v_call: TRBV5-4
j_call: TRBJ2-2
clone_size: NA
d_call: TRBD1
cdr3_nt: TGTGCCAGCAGCCCGGGGGGACAGGGGGCAGGGGCCGGGGAGCTGTTTTTT
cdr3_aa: CASSPGGQGAGAGELFF